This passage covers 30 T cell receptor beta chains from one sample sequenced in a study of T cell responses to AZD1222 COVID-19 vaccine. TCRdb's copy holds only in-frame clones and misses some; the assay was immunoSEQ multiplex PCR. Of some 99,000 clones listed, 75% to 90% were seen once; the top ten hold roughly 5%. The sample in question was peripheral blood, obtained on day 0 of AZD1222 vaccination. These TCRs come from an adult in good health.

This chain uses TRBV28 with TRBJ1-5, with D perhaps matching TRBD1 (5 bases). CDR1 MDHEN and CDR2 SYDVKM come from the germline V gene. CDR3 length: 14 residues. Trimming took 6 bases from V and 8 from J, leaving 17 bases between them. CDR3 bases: TGTGCCAGCAGACCGACAGATGCAATGGAGCCCCAGCATTTT. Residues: CASRPTDAMEPQHF.

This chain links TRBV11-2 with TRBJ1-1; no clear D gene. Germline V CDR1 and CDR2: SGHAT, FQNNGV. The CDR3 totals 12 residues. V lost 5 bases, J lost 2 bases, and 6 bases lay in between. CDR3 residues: CASSLSNTEAFF. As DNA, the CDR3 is TGTGCCAGCAGCCTCAGTAACACTGAAGCTTTCTTT.

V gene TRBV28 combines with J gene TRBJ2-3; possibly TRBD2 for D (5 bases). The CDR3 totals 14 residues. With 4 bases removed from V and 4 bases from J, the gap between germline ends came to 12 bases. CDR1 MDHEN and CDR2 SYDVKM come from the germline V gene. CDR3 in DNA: TGTGCCAGCAGTTCCGCTAGCAGACCAGATACGCAGTATTTT. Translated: CASSSASRPDTQYF.

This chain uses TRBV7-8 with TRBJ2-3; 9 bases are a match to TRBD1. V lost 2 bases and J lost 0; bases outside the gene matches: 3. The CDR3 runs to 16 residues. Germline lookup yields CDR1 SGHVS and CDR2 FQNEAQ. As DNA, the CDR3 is TGTGCCAGCAGCTTACGGACAGGGGAGAGCACAGATACGCAGTATTTT. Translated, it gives CASSLRTGESTDTQYF.

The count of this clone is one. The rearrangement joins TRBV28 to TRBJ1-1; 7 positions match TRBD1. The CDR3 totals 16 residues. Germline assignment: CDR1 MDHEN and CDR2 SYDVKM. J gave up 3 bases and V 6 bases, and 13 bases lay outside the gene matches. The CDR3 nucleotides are TGTGCCAGCAGCTCATCAGCGGACAGGTTAGACACTGAAGCTTTCTTT. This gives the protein CASSSSADRLDTEAFF.

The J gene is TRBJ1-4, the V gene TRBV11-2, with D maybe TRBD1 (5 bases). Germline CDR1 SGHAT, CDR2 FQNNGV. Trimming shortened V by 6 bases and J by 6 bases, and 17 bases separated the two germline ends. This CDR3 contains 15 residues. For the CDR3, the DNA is TGTGCCAGCAGTCATAGTTGGGGGGTTGATGAAAAACTGTTTTTT. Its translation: CASSHSWGVDEKLFF. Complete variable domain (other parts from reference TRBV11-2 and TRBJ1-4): EAGVAQSPRYKIIEKRQSVAFWCNPISGHATLYWYQQILGQGPKLLIQFQNNGVVDDSQLPKDRFSAERLKGVDSTLKIQPAKLEDSAVYLCASSHSWGVDEKLFFGSGTQLSVL.

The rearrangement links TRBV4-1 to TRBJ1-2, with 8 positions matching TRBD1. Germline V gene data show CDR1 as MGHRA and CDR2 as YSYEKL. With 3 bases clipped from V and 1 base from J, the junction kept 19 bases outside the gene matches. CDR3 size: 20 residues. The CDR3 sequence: CASSHLGQGHLTAVNYGYTF. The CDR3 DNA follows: TGCGCCAGCAGCCACCTCGGACAGGGCCACCTTACCGCCGTTAACTATGGCTACACCTTC.

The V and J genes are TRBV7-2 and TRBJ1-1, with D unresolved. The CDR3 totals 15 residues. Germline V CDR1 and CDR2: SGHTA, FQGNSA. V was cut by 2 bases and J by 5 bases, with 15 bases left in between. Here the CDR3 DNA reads TGTGCCAGCAGCTTACAGTCTCGGAGGAGTACTGAAGCTTTCTTT. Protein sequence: CASSLQSRRSTEAFF.

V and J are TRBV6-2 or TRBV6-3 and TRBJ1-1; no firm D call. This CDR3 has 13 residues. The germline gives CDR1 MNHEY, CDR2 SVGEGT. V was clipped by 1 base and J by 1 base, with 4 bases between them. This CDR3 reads CASSYWGNTEAFF. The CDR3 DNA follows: TGTGCCAGCAGTTACTGGGGGAACACTGAAGCTTTCTTT.

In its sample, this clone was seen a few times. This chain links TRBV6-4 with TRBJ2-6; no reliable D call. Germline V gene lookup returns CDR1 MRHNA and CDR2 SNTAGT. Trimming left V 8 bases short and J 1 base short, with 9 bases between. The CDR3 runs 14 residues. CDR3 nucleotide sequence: TGTGCCAGCCACCCAGGTTCTGGGGCCAACGTCCTGACTTTC. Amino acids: CASHPGSGANVLTF.

The CDR3 region has the DNA TGTGCCAGCAGTTACAGCCTAAACAGGGGCACTGAAGCTTTCTTT. It codes for CASSYSLNRGTEAFF. The chain links TRBV6-5 to TRBJ1-1; 7 bases fit TRBD1. V lost 2 bases, J lost 4 bases, and 7 bases stayed unmatched. The CDR3 is made up of 15 amino acids. Germline V gives CDR1 MNHEY, CDR2 SVGAGI.

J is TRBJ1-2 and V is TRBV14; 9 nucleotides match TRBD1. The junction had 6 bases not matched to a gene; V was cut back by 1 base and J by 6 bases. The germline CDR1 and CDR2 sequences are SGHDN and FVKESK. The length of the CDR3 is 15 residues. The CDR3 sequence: CASSQVPGQGNGYTF. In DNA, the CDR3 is TGTGCCAGCAGCCAAGTTCCGGGACAGGGCAATGGCTACACCTTC.

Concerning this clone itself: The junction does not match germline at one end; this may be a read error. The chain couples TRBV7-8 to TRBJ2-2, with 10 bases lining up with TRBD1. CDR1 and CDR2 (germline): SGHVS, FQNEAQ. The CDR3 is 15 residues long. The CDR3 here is CASSLAGQGAGELFF. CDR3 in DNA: TGTGCCAGCAGCCTAGCCGGACAGGGGGCCGGGGAGCTGTTTTTT.

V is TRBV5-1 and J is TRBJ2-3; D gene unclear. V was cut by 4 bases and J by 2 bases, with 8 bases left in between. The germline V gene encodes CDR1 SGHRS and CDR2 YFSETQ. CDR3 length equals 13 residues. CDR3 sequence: CASSPQITDTQYF. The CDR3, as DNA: TGCGCCAGCAGCCCCCAGATCACAGATACGCAGTATTTT.

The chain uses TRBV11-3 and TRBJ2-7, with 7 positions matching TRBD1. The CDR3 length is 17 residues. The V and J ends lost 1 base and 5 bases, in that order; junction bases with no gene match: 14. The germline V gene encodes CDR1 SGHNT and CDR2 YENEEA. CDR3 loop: CASSLGANIGTADEQYF. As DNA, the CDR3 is TGTGCCAGCAGCTTAGGGGCAAACATCGGGACAGCCGACGAGCAGTACTTC.

This chain's CDR3 is CASTDSGRVNEQFF. CDR3 nucleotides: TGTGCCAGCACCGATAGCGGGAGGGTCAATGAGCAGTTCTTC. The rearrangement joins TRBV13 to TRBJ2-1, with TRBD2 matching over 11 bases. The CDR3 is 14 residues long. CDR1 is PRHDT, CDR2 FYEKMQ, per germline (reference sequence). The J segment lost 6 bases and the V segment lost 7 bases, leaving 5 bases of the junction unmatched.

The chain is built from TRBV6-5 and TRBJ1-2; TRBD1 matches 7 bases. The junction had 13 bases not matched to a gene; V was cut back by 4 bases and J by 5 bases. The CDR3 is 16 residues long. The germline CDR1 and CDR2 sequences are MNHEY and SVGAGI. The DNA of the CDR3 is TGTGCCAGCAGTTTAGAGGAGAGGGGGCGGAGGTATGGCTACACCTTC. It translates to CASSLEERGRRYGYTF.

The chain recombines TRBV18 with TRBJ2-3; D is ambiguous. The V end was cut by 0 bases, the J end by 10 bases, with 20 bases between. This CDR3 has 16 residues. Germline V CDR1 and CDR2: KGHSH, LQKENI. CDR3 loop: CASSPPMPERDLAQYF. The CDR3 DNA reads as TGTGCCAGCTCACCACCAATGCCGGAGCGCGATCTAGCGCAGTATTTT.

CDR3 sequence (DNA): TGCGCCAGCAGTGAACTAGCAGGGACCGGGGAGCTGTTTTTT. This sequence encodes CASSELAGTGELFF. The rearrangement uses TRBV5-1 and TRBJ2-2; tentative D call: TRBD2 (6 bases). Germline CDR1 is SGHRS and CDR2 is YFSETQ. The V end was cut by 5 bases, the J end by 5 bases, with 13 bases between. The CDR3 totals 14 residues.

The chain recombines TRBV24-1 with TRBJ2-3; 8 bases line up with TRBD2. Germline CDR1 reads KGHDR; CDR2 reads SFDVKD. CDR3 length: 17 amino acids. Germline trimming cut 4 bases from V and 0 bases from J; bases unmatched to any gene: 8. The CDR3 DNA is TGTGCCACCAGTGACCAAAGCGGGGGCTATAGCACAGATACGCAGTATTTT. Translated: CATSDQSGGYSTDTQYF.

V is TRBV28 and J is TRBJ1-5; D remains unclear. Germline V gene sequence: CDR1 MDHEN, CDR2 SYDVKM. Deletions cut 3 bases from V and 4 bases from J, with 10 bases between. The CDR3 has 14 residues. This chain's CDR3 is CASSLSRSNQPQHF. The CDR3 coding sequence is TGTGCCAGCAGTTTGAGCCGGTCAAATCAGCCCCAGCATTTT.

CDR3 residues: CAWSSGDGYDNYGYTF. The CDR3 bases are TGTGCCTGGAGCTCAGGGGATGGTTACGATAACTATGGCTACACCTTC. The chain combines TRBV30 with TRBJ1-2; TRBD1 is a possible D gene (6 bases). CDR1 and CDR2 from the germline V gene are GTSNPN and SVGIG (reference sequence). The V and J ends lost 3 bases and 1 base respectively, with 18 bases between them. The CDR3 contains 16 residues.

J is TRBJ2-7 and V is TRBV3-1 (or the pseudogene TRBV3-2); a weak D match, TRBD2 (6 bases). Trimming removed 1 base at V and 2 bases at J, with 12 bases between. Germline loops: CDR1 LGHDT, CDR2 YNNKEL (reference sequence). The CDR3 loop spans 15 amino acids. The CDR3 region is CASSQGASAAYEQYF. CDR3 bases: TGTGCCAGCAGCCAAGGTGCTAGCGCAGCCTACGAGCAGTACTTC.

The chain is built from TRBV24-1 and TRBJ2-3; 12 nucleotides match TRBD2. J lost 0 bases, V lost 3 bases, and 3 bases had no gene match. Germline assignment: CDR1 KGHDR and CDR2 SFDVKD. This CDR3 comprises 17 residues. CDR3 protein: CATSDPGTSGSTDTQYF. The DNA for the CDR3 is TGTGCCACCAGTGATCCCGGGACTAGCGGGAGCACAGATACGCAGTATTTT.

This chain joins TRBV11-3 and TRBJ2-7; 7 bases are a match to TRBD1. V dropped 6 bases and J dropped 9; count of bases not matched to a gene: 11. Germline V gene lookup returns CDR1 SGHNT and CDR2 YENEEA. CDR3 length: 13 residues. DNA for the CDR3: TGTGCCAGCAGTTATACAGGGGTCGACATGCAGTACTTC. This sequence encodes CASSYTGVDMQYF.

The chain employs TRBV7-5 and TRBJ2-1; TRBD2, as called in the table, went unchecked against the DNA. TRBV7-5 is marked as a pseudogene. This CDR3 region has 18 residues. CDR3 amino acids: CVRSPRMPLVPFYNEQFF. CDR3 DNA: TGTGTCAGAAGCCCGCGTATGCCCCTAGTCCCCTTCTACAATGAGCAGTTCTTC.

The CDR3 region is CAWRAQTSGYTF. The CDR3 nucleotides are TGTGCCTGGAGGGCCCAGACTTCGGGCTACACCTTC. This chain connects TRBV30 to TRBJ1-2; D gene uncertain. CDR3 length: 12 amino acids. V gave up 3 bases and J gave up 8 bases, with 13 bases separating them. Germline assignment: CDR1 GTSNPN and CDR2 SVGIG (reference sequence).

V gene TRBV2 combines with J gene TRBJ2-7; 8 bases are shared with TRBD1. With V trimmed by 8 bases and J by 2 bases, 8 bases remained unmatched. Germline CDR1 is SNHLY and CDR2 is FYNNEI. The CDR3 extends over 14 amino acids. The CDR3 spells CASVMTGEPYEQYF. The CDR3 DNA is TGTGCCAGCGTAATGACAGGGGAACCCTACGAGCAGTACTTC.

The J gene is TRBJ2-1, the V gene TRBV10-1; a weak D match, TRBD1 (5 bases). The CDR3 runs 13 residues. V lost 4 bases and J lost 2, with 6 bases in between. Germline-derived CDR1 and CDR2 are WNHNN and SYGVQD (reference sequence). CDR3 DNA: TGCGCCAGCAGTGGGACACCCTACAATGAGCAGTTCTTC. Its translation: CASSGTPYNEQFF.

The CDR3 is CASSLRAGGLTYEQYF. The CDR3 DNA follows: TGTGCCAGCAGCTTAAGGGCCGGGGGCCTTACCTACGAGCAGTACTTC. This rearrangement joins TRBV5-6 to TRBJ2-7; D is tentatively TRBD1 or TRBD2 (6 bases each). The CDR3 runs to 16 residues. V shed 2 bases and J shed 2 bases, with 17 bases lying between them. Germline assignment: CDR1 SGHDT and CDR2 YYEEEE.